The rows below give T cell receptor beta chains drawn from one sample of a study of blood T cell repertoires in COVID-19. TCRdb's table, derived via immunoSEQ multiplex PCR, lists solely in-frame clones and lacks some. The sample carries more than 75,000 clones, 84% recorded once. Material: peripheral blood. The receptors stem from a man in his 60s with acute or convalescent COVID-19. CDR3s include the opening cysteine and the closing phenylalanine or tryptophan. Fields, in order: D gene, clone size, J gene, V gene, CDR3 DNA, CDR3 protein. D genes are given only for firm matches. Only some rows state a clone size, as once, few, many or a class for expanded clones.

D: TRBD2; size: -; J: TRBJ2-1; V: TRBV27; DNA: TGTGCCAGCAGCCTCAAGAGGGCGGGGGGTTACAATGAGCAGTTCTTC; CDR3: CASSLKRAGGYNEQFF
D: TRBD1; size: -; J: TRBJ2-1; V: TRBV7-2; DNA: TGTGCCAGCAGCTTACTAGGACAGGGTTTCGGCAATGAGCAGTTCTTC; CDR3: CASSLLGQGFGNEQFF
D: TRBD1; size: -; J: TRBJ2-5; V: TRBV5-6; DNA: TGTGCCAGCAGCAGGTGGTCGGACAGGGAAGAGACCCAGTACTTC; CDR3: CASSRWSDREETQYF
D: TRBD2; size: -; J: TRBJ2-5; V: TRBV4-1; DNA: TGCGCCAGCAGCCAAGGTCGGCTAGCGGATCAAGAGACCCAGTACTTC; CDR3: CASSQGRLADQETQYF
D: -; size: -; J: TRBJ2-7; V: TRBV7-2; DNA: TGTGCCAGCAGCCCCGCGGGGCAGGGAAGACACGAGCAGTACTTC; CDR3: CASSPAGQGRHEQYF
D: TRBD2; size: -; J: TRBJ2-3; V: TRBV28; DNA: TGTGCCAGCAGTTACTTTTCGGGGGGGCCCACAGATACGCAGTATTTT; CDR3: CASSYFSGGPTDTQYF
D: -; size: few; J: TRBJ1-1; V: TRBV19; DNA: TGTGCCAGTAGTATTCCCGGACAGCCTAAAAACACTGAAGCTTTCTTT; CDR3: CASSIPGQPKNTEAFF
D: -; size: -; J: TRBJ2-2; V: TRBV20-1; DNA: TGCAGTGCTAGTCCCGGGAACACCGGGGAGCTGTTTTTT; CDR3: CSASPGNTGELFF
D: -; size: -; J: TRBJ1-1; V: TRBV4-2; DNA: TGTGCCAGCAGCCCAGGGAACACTGAAGCTTTCTTT; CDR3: CASSPGNTEAFF
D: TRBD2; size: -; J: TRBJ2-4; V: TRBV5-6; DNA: TGTGCCAGCAGCATCAGACTAGCGGGGGAAGCCAAAAACATTCAGTACTTC; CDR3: CASSIRLAGEAKNIQYF
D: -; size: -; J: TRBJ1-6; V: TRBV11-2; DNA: TGTGCCAGCAGTCTAGACAGGAATGAGAATTCACCCCTCCACTTT; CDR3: CASSLDRNENSPLHF